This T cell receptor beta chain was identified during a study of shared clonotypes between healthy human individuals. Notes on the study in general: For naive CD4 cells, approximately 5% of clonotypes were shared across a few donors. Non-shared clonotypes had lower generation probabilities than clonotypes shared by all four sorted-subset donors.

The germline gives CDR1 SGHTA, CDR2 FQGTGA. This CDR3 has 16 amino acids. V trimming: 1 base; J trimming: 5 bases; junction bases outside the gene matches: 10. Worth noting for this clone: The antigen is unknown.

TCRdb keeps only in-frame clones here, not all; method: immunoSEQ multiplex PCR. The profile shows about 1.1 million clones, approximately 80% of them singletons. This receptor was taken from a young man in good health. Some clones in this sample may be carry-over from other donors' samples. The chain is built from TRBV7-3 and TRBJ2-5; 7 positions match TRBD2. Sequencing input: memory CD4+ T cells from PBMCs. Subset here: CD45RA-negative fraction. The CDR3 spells CASSLRGIGEGETQYF. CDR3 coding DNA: TGTGCCAGCAGCTTAAGGGGTATAGGGGAGGGGGAGACCCAGTACTTC.